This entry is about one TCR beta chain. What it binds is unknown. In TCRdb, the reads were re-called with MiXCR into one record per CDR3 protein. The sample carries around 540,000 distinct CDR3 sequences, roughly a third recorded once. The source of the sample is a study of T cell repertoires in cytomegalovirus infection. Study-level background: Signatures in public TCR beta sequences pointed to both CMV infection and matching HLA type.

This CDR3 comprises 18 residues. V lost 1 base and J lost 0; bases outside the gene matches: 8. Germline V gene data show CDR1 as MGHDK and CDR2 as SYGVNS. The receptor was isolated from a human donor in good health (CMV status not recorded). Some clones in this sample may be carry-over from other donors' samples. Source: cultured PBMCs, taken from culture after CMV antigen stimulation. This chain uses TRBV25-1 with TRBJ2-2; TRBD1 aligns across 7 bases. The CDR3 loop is CASSESGFGQANTGELFF. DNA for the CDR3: TGTGCCAGCAGTGAATCAGGGTTCGGACAGGCGAACACCGGGGAGCTGTTTTTT.